The table lists the clone carrying this T cell receptor (beta chain) with a few counts. Its antigen is currently unknown. The record originates from a study of beta chain features in type 1 diabetes. The CDR3 contains 15 residues. The study's findings and limits: PCR, the amplification step, might favor shorter templates, equally in patients and controls. Any HLA effect on TCRB rearrangement was left unresolved by small sub-analyses. Among patients with Type 1 diabetes, TCRB CDR3s were moderately but significantly shorter in every one of the four CD4+ subsets. When cDNA is sequenced, cells with high TCR expression could be over-represented. The naive, central memory and Treg TCRB repertoires of patients appeared to be more similar to one another than those of healthy donors.

Of the isolated RNA, all was reverse transcribed, and so the sequenced material was expressed TCRB transcripts. TCRdb's table, derived via immunoSEQ multiplex PCR, lists solely in-frame clones and lacks some. The table records 95,000 to 150,000 clones, around a sixth of them present only once. The sequencing sample was made of central memory CD4+ T cells from blood. The receptor was derived from a man between 18 and 35 years old with type 1 diabetes. The chain has TRBV1 and TRBJ2-6. TRBV1 is noted as a pseudogene. CDR3 region: CTSSHRRTGANVLTF. CDR3 coding DNA: TGCACCAGCAGCCACAGACGGACTGGGGCCAACGTCCTGACTTTC.